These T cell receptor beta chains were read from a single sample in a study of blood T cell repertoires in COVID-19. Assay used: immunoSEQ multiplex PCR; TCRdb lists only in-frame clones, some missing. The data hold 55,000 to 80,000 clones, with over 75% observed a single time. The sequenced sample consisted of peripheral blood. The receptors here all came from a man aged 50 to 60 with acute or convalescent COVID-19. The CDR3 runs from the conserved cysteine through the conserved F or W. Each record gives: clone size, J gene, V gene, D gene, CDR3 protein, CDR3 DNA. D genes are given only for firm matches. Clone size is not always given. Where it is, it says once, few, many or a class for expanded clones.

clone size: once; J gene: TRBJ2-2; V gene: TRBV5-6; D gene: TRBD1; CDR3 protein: CASIGEGAATGELFF; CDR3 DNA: TGTGCCAGCATCGGCGAGGGGGCTGCCACCGGGGAGCTGTTTTTT
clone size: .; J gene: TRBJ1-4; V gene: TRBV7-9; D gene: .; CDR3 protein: CASSTSRKLFF; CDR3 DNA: TGTGCCAGCAGCACCTCCAGAAAACTGTTTTTT
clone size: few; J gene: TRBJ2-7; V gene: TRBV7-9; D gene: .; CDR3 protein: CASSPSQAYEQYF; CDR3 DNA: TGTGCCAGCAGCCCGTCGCAGGCCTACGAGCAGTACTTC
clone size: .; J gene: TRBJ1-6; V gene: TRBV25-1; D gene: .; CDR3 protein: CASSQGLTALHF; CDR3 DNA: TGTGCCAGCAGCCAGGGGCTGACGGCCCTCCACTTT
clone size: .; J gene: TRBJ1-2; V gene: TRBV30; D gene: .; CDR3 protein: CAWSSSDQRGYTF; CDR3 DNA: TGTGCCTGGAGTTCCTCGGATCAGCGGGGCTACACCTTC
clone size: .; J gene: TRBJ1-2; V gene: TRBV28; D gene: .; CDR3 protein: CASRKQSLYGYTF; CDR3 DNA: TGTGCCAGCAGGAAGCAAAGTCTCTATGGCTACACCTTC
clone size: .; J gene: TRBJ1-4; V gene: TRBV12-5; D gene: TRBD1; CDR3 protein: CASGAGTGGEANEKLFF; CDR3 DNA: TGTGCTAGTGGTGCGGGGACAGGGGGAGAGGCTAATGAAAAACTGTTTTTT
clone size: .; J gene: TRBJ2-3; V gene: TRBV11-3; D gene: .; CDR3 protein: CASSTGDTQYF; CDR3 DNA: TGTGCCAGCAGCACAGGGGATACGCAGTATTTT
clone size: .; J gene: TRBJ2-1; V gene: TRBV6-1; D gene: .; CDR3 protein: CASSELSGHRDEQFF; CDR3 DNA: TGTGCCAGCAGTGAATTATCGGGACACAGGGATGAGCAGTTCTTC
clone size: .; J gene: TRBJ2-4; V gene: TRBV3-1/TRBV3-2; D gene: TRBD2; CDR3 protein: CASSQDAGGRNIQYF; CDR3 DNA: TGTGCCAGCAGCCAAGATGCGGGGGGCAGAAACATTCAGTACTTC
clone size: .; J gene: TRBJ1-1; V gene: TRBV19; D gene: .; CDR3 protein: CASMFRNTEAFF; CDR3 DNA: TGTGCCAGTATGTTTAGGAACACTGAAGCTTTCTTT
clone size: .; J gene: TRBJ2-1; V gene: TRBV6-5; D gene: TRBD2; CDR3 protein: CASSSRSGGADEQFF; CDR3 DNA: TGTGCCAGCAGTTCACGTTCGGGGGGGGCCGATGAGCAGTTCTTC
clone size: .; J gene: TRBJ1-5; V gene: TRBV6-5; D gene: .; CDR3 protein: CASDRVYSNQPQHF; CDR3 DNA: TGTGCCAGCGACAGAGTTTATAGCAATCAGCCCCAGCATTTT
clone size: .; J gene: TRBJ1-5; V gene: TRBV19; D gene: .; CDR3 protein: CASSPRVQPQHF; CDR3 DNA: TGTGCCAGTTCCCCCAGGGTCCAGCCCCAGCATTTT
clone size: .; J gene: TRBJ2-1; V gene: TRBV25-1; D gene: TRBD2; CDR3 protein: CASSEGDYPPGGDEQFF; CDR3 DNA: TGTGCCAGCAGTGAAGGCGACTACCCCCCGGGGGGGGATGAGCAGTTCTTC